This T cell receptor (beta chain) was retrieved from a study of blood T cell repertoires in COVID-19 (dated by TCRdb to the early 2020s). A note on the overall study: Collaborator samples came from the United States, Italy and Spain and covered acute and convalescent phases of COVID-19. The prospective study material was composed of cDNA or gDNA derived from T cells, B-cell-depleted T cells, or PBMCs. Deeply sampled blood TCRbeta repertoires from subjects exposed to, actively infected with, or recovered from COVID-19 were included in the dataset. The repertoires were made available in a free public database intended to serve as a resource for research on the immune response to SARS-CoV-2. The samples were drawn from two sources: the first 160 participants of the ongoing ImmuneRACE study, and 950 to 1,500 subjects contributed by 6 global collaborators. A de-identified subject ID, COVID-19 status, age in years and sex were almost always included in the sample metadata. Where available, HLA class I and class II types were obtained from metadata supplied by the sample provider rather than from assay-based typing. The full study reports these points: The quantity of clinical and demographic metadata differed by source and by participant and was supplied without curation.

Per the germline V gene, SGHTA is the CDR1 and FQGTGA is the CDR2. Relative to germline, V is missing 1 base and J is missing 6 bases, with 12 bases of the junction outside any gene match. The CDR3 contains 18 residues, cysteine and phenylalanine counted. The DNA shown is the 54-base CDR3, in frame from base 1. Notes on this clone: Its target antigen remains unknown. No base quality information exists; no much larger clone differs at one position.

TCRbeta CDR3 regions were amplified from genomic DNA using the immunoSEQ Assay, a bias-controlled multiplex PCR. In the authors' own workflow: The number of nucleated cells in each sample was estimated from the amplification of reference gene primers within the assay. Sequence reads were collapsed and filtered to measure the absolute abundance of every unique TCRbeta CDR3 rearrangement. For each sample, productive Simpson clonality was calculated as the square root of Simpson's diversity index across productive rearrangements. Here the immuneACCESS table is served through TCRdb, limited to in-frame sequences with V and J called. Missing clones are a known gap in these copies; in checked studies unresolved V genes cover under half, and the rest lacks a known reason. The V and J calls and clone size are taken from that table; D and trimming were inferred from the DNA. The sample table contains 240,000 or so clones; only one count was recorded for roughly 90% of them. The ten largest clones take up approximately 9% of the sample.

Participants in the prospective study were aged 18 to 89 years, lived in some 24 United States geographic areas, and enrolled through a virtual design. Cohort assignment in the prospective study relied on participant-reported clinical history from a screening survey and a study questionnaire. For ImmuneRACE Cohort 3, a participant was defined as recovered based on two consecutive negative NP/OP PCR tests, clearance by a healthcare professional, or resolution of symptoms. Each participant in the prospective study had whole blood, serum and a nasopharyngeal or oropharyngeal swab collected by mobile phlebotomists. Over a roughly 2-month period, participants in the prospective study had the option of providing additional blood draws and questionnaires. Blood samples from the prospective study were shipped frozen or at room temperature prior to DNA extraction.

The receptor comes from a man aged 35 to 55 who had recovered from COVID-19. The rearranged chain carries TRBV7-3 and TRBJ2-2, and 9 junction bases match TRBD1. The sequenced sample consisted of PBMCs or T cells enriched from blood (not recorded which). The CDR3 loop reads CASSLNRDRASGAGELFF. The nucleotide sequence reads TGTGCCAGCAGCTTAAACCGGGACAGGGCATCTGGGGCCGGGGAGCTGTTTTTT.